A selection of T cell receptor beta chains follows, all from one sample in a study of a mutant IDH1 vaccine in newly diagnosed glioma. The data were produced by immunoSEQ multiplex PCR, yet TCRdb's version contains in-frame clones alone and is incomplete. The sample includes tens of thousands of clones, around 85% of them seen just once. The antigens these receptors bind are not known. This material consisted of PBMCs, taken from a glioma patient whose treatment included an IDH1 peptide vaccine. These TCRs come from a woman in her forties or fifties with glioma. The CDR3 runs from the conserved cysteine through the conserved F or W.

V,CDR3
TRBV6-1,CAIRRGSGNTIYF
TRBV27,CASSLSGGRGHEQYF
TRBV5-5,CASSGIGGQGAWDTQYF
TRBV5-6,CASSLGRWEQYF
TRBV9,CASSVDPGINSPLHF
TRBV28,CASSFGGQNNEKLFF
TRBV5-1,CASSLGGTSTDTQYF
TRBV25-1,CASSESIYAGVSGYTF
TRBV5-4,CASSFYGGANTEAFF
TRBV6-5,CASSPRGENYGYTF
TRBV4-2,CASSRGETGGMHEQYF
TRBV5-5,CASSYSRAGTGNTIYF
TRBV9,CASSAGTLGIETQYF
TRBV4-1,CASSQVLGGSYNEQFF
TRBV28,CASSLVTGGNQPQHF
TRBV6-6,CASGYTGDALTEAFF
TRBV7-9,CASSLRLGPDTQYF
TRBV5-1,CASSFSGKASYNSPLHF
TRBV7-2,CASSPMTGMAEAFF
TRBV2,CASRGQGSDSTF
TRBV5-1,CASSFGTGGNNEQFF
TRBV6-6,CASSGRDRGGYTF
TRBV29-1,CSVEGRGLGYEQYF
TRBV5-6,CASSPGTFRETQYF
TRBV21-1,CASSKGHRGREPQHF
TRBV7-3,CASSLTPLDRASEAFF
TRBV4-1,CASSQQEQRAGDTQYF
TRBV5-1,CASSLKPGVLAPGNTIYF
TRBV5-1,CASSLAPGSNTGELFF
TRBV7-3,CASSLGGRGNQPQHF
TRBV7-6,CASSSFTGKTQYF
TRBV5-5,CASSFSWDGQGGPLHF
TRBV29-1,CSVYRELNTEAFF
TRBV4-1,CASSQDKGRSYGYTF
TRBV4-2,CASSQDLLGLVGGEQYF
TRBV5-6,CASSLGSNTEAFF
TRBV28,CASSPLSLPYEQYF
TRBV6-5,CASQHGEKLFF
TRBV7-7,CASSASRKPQSRANVLTF
TRBV18,CASSSTAGGSQETQYF
TRBV5-1,CASSPDGVYNEQFF
TRBV2,CASGEGLVTEAFF
TRBV5-4,CASSSSLVNSYNEQFF
TRBV6-5,CASSYSRTGGQPQHF
TRBV6-5,CATARGLSYEQYF
TRBV5-4,CASSLGGSYNSPLHF
TRBV14,CASSQYKGGEQYF
TRBV25-1,CASRGLWDGDQPQHF